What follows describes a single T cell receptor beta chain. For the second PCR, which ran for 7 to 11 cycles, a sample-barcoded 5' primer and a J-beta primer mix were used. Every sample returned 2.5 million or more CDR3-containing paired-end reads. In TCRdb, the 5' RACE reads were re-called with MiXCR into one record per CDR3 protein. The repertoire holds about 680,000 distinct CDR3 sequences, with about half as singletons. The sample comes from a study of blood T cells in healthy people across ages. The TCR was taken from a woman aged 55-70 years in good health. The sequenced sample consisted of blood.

DNA for the CDR3: TGTGCCAGCAGCGTCAGTTTAGAGGGCCCTGGCTACACCTTC. It translates to CASSVSLEGPGYTF. This sequence joins TRBV9 and TRBJ1-2, with D unclear. This CDR3 region has 14 residues. Germline assignment: CDR1 SGDLS and CDR2 YYNGEE. V dropped 2 bases and J dropped 7 bases, with 15 bases sitting between them. The whole variable domain, filled in from reference TRBV9 and TRBJ1-2, reads DSGVTQTPKHLITATGQRVTLRCSPRSGDLSVYWYQQSLDQGLQFLIQYYNGEERAKGNILERFSAQQFPDLHSELNLSSLELGDSALYFCASSVSLEGPGYTFGSGTRLTVV.